The TCR beta chain described here comes from a study of tumor-infiltrating lymphocytes in oesophageal squamous cell carcinoma. MiXCR, applied by TCRdb to the PCR reads, yields one record per CDR3 protein. The data hold 23,000 or so distinct CDR3 sequences, with 35% to 40% observed a single time. Germline V CDR1 and CDR2: SGHAT, FQDESV (reference sequence). Losses at the gene ends were 5 bases for V and 15 bases for J; bases not matched to a gene: 13. The CDR3 covers 14 residues. This TCR came from a male donor with esophageal squamous cell carcinoma. Sequenced: esophageal tumor tissue. The rearrangement links TRBV11-1 to TRBJ2-1, with TRBD1 matching 10 bases. CDR3 sequence (DNA): TGTGCCAGCAGCCTAATTGGACAGGGGGGAGTCAGGTTCTTC. It translates to CASSLIGQGGVRFF.